This is a list of T cell receptor beta chains from one sample in a study of cytomegalovirus exposure and HLA in healthy donors. Libraries were prepared by immunoSEQ multiplex PCR; TCRdb keeps only in-frame clonotypes and omits some of them. The sample has under 150,000 clones, under 80% seen once; the top ten hold 2.5% to 3.5%. The sequenced material came from PBMCs. Receptor source: a male donor in good health and CMV-seronegative. The CDR3 runs from the conserved cysteine through the conserved F or W. The D gene is left open where the match is weak. The size entry is marked missing in some rows and otherwise reads once, few, many or a size class.

abundance	d_gene	j_gene	v_gene	CDR3aa	CDR3nt
few	TRBD1	TRBJ1-5	TRBV9	CASSGQGQGYQPQHF	TGTGCCAGCAGCGGTCAGGGACAGGGATATCAGCCCCAGCATTTT
NA	TRBD2	TRBJ2-3	TRBV6-4	CASSDTSGGADTQYF	TGTGCCAGCAGTGACACTAGCGGGGGGGCAGATACGCAGTATTTT
NA	NA	TRBJ1-1	TRBV4-3	CASSQDRGVGDTEAFF	TGCGCCAGCAGCCAAGACAGGGGCGTGGGGGACACTGAAGCTTTCTTT
NA	NA	TRBJ1-5	TRBV30	CAWSRSSNQPQHF	TGTGCCTGGAGTCGTAGTAGCAATCAGCCCCAGCATTTT
NA	NA	TRBJ2-7	TRBV29-1	CSVEGDSTYEQYF	TGCAGCGTTGAAGGTGACAGTACCTACGAGCAGTACTTC
NA	TRBD1	TRBJ2-7	TRBV5-1	CASSPTGTDYEQYF	TGCGCCAGCAGCCCGACGGGGACAGACTACGAGCAGTACTTC
NA	NA	TRBJ2-2	TRBV30	CAWSPGNTGELFF	TGTGCCTGGAGTCCCGGGAACACCGGGGAGCTGTTTTTT
NA	TRBD2	TRBJ2-7	TRBV6-5	CASSRGAGALREQYF	TGTGCCAGCAGTCGCGGGGCGGGAGCATTGCGCGAGCAGTACTTC
NA	TRBD1	TRBJ1-1	TRBV9	CASSVGIGQGDTEAFF	TGTGCCAGCAGCGTAGGGATCGGGCAGGGGGACACTGAAGCTTTCTTT
NA	NA	TRBJ1-1	TRBV6-5	CASSYSSVTGHTEAFF	TGTGCCAGCAGTTACTCCTCCGTCACAGGGCACACTGAAGCTTTCTTT
NA	TRBD2	TRBJ2-7	TRBV9	CASSGGLAEHTYEQYF	TGTGCCAGCAGCGGAGGACTAGCGGAGCACACCTACGAGCAGTACTTC
NA	TRBD1	TRBJ2-1	TRBV6-6	CASRQGLDEQFF	TGTGCCAGCAGACAGGGGCTCGATGAGCAGTTCTTC
NA	NA	TRBJ2-6	TRBV4-1	CASSQDREQGWANVLTF	TGCGCCAGCAGCCAAGATCGAGAGCAGGGCTGGGCCAACGTCCTGACTTTC
NA	TRBD1	TRBJ1-1	TRBV4-1	CASSHRQGTEAFF	TGCGCCAGCAGCCACCGACAGGGCACTGAAGCTTTCTTT
NA	TRBD1	TRBJ2-7	TRBV6-5	CASGRDRETYEQYF	TGTGCCAGCGGTCGGGACAGGGAGACCTACGAGCAGTACTTC
NA	NA	TRBJ1-1	TRBV6-6	CASSYYTGAEAFF	TGTGCCAGCAGTTATTATACGGGAGCTGAAGCTTTCTTT
NA	NA	TRBJ2-6	TRBV5-4	CASSSEMGANVLTF	TGTGCCAGCAGTAGCGAGATGGGGGCCAACGTCCTGACTTTC
once	TRBD1	TRBJ1-5	TRBV5-1	CASSAGTGGNQPQHF	TGCGCCAGCAGCGCCGGGACAGGGGGCAATCAGCCCCAGCATTTT
NA	NA	TRBJ2-1	TRBV30	CAWSVGGNQFF	TGTGCCTGGAGTGTAGGCGGGAACCAGTTCTTC
NA	NA	TRBJ2-5	TRBV5-1	CASSLVGGLAETQYF	TGCGCCAGCAGCTTGGTGGGGGGATTAGCAGAGACCCAGTACTTC
NA	NA	TRBJ2-7	TRBV6-6	CASSPVRGGFSYEQYF	TGTGCCAGCAGTCCCGTGAGGGGAGGCTTTTCCTACGAGCAGTACTTC
NA	TRBD1	TRBJ2-2	TRBV5-4	CASSYGQVTFFGELFF	TGTGCCAGCAGCTACGGACAGGTTACTTTCTTTGGGGAGCTGTTTTTT
NA	NA	TRBJ2-2	TRBV13	CASSPLGRGVDNTGELFF	TGTGCCAGCAGCCCCTTGGGGCGAGGCGTCGATAACACCGGGGAGCTGTTTTTT
NA	NA	TRBJ1-2	TRBV4-1	CASSPPQGNYGYTF	TGCGCCAGCAGTCCTCCTCAGGGAAACTATGGCTACACCTTC
NA	NA	TRBJ1-2	TRBV12-5	CASGGDFMVGGYTF	TGTGCTAGTGGCGGGGACTTTATGGTCGGTGGCTACACCTTC
NA	NA	TRBJ1-6	TRBV6-5	CASSNGGNNSPLHF	TGTGCCAGCAGCAACGGAGGGAATAATTCACCCCTCCACTTT
NA	TRBD1	TRBJ1-1	TRBV14	CASSRTGGAGTEAFF	TGTGCCAGCAGCCGGACAGGGGGCGCCGGCACTGAAGCTTTCTTT